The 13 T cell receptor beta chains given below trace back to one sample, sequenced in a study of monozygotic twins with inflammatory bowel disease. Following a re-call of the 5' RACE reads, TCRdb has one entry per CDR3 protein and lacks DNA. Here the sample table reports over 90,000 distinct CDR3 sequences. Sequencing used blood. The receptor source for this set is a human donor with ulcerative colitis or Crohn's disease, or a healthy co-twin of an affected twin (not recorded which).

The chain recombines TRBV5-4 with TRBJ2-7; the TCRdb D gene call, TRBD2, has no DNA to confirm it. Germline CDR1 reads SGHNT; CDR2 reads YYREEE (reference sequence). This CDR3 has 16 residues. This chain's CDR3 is CASSLASGSSGYEQYF.

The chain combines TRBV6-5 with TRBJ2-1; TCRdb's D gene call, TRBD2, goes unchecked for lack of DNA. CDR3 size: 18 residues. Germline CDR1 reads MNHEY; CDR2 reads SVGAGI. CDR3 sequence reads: CASSYYGGLEGPMDEQFF.

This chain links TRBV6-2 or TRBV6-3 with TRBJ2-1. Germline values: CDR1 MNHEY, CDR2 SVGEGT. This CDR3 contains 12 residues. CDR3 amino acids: CASSPTDNEQFF.

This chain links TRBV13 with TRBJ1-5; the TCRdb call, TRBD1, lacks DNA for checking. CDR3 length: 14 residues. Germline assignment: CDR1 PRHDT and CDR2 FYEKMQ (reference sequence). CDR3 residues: CASSSDRSNQPQHF. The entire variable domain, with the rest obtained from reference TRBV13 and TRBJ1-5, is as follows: AAGVIQSPRHLIKEKRETATLKCYPIPRHDTVYWYQQGPGQDPQFLISFYEKMQSDKGSIPDRFSAQQFSDYHSELNMSSLELGDSALYFCASSSDRSNQPQHFGDGTRLSIL.

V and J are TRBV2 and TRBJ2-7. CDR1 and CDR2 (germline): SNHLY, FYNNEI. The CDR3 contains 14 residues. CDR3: CASRESGGLYEQYF.

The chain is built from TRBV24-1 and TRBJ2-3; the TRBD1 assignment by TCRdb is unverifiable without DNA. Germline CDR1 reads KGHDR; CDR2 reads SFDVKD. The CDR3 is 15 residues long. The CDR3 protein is CATSDLGQGPDTQYF.

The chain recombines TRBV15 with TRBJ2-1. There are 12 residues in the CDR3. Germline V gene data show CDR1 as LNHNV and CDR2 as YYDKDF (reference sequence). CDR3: CATSREVNEQFF.

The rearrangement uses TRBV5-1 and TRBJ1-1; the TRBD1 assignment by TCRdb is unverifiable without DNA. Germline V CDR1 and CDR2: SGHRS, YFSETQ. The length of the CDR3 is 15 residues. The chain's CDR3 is CASSLPGGTLSEAFF.

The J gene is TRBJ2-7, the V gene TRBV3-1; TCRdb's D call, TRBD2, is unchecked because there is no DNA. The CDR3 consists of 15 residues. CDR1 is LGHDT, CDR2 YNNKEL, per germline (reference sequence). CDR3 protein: CASSGRLAGIYEQYF.

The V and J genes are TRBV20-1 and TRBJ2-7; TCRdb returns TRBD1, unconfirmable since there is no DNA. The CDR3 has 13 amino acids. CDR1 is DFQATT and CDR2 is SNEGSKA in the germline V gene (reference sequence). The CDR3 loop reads CSGERGGRYEQYF.

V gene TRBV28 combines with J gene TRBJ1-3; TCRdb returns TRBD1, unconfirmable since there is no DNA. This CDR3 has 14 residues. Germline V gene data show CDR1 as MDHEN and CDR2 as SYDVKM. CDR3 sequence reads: CASRPGQLGNTIYF.

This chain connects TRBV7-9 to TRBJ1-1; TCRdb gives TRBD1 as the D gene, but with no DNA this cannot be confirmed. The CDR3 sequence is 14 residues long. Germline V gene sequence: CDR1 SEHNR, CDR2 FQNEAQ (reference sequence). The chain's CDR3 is CASSLAARTEKAFF.

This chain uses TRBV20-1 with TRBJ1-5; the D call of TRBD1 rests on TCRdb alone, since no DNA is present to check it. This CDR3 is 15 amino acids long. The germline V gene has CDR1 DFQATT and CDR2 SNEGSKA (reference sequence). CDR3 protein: CSANIRDISNQPQHF.